The clone carrying this T cell receptor beta chain was seen more than once but under ten times. Its antigen is not known. The sample is drawn from a study of response to subunit inactivated influenza vaccine. Broader study findings: The authors offered the suggestion that each seasonal influenza vaccination recruits few new T cells.

TCRdb called the RT-PCR reads again in MiXCR, with one record for every CDR3 protein. Of under 800,000 distinct CDR3 sequences listed, approximately 13% were seen once; the top ten hold 6.5% to 8.5%. The clonotype originates from a man in his fifties who received an inactivated influenza vaccine. The specimen comprised PBMCs from blood, sampled around two weeks before vaccination.

The CDR3 loop is CASSLPRRTGTIVTYNEQFF. The CDR3 region has the DNA TGCGCCAGCAGCTTGCCTCGACGGACAGGGACGATTGTTACCTACAATGAGCAGTTCTTC. This chain connects TRBV5-1 to TRBJ2-1; TRBD1 matches at 8 bases. V lost 1 base to trimming and J lost 2 bases; unmatched junction nucleotides: 17. The CDR3 runs to 20 residues. Germline CDR1 and CDR2: SGHRS and YFSETQ. The variable domain in full, completed from reference TRBV5-1 and TRBJ2-1, reads KAGVTQTPRYLIKTRGQQVTLSCSPISGHRSVSWYQQTPGQGLQFLFEYFSETQRNKGNFPGRFSGRQFSNSRSEMNVSTLELGDSALYLCASSLPRRTGTIVTYNEQFFGPGTRLTVL.